These T cell receptor beta chains were read from a single sample in a study of blood T cell repertoires in COVID-19. TCRdb's copy holds only in-frame clones and misses some; the assay was immunoSEQ multiplex PCR. The sample lists 100,000 to 150,000 clones; 70% to 80% were seen once. The sample taken for sequencing was peripheral blood. Receptor source: a human donor in a cohort sampled during active COVID-19. Both conserved end residues are part of each CDR3. D genes are given only for firm matches. Some rows mark clone size as missing; the rest say once, few, many or name a class of expanded clone.

J	D	size	V	CDR3
TRBJ2-7	TRBD2	-	TRBV7-2	CASSTSGGAYEQYF
TRBJ2-7	-	-	TRBV28	CASMGWAIAAGYAHEQYF
TRBJ2-7	-	-	TRBV19	CASSIAGGYEQYF
TRBJ1-5	TRBD1	-	TRBV5-1	CASSLQGEGQPQHF
TRBJ2-2	-	-	TRBV7-2	CASSFSGFGELFF
TRBJ2-1	TRBD2	once	TRBV30	CAWRTSGRDNEQFF
TRBJ1-3	-	-	TRBV6-2/TRBV6-3	CASSYSRGGNTIYF
TRBJ1-2	-	-	TRBV7-2	CASSLSRTNYGYTF
TRBJ1-5	TRBD1	-	TRBV6-5	CASSYRGQDNQPQHF
TRBJ2-2	TRBD1	-	TRBV28	CASSAQPGQGFSTGELFF
TRBJ1-1	-	-	TRBV7-3	CASLSAGKAFF
TRBJ2-3	TRBD1	few	TRBV5-1	CASSFGQGGTDTQYF
TRBJ2-7	-	-	TRBV27	CASSFQPGGEQYF
TRBJ1-1	-	-	TRBV6-5	CASSDAAGTYTEAFF
TRBJ1-3	-	-	TRBV2	CASSDRGNSGNTIYF
TRBJ1-5	-	once	TRBV7-2	CASSFEGNQPQHF
TRBJ2-7	-	-	TRBV18	CASSLGAYEQYF
TRBJ2-1	TRBD2	-	TRBV7-3	CASSPGTSGGNEQFF
TRBJ1-1	TRBD1	-	TRBV28	CASSLFRTGGFTEAFF
TRBJ2-5	-	-	TRBV12-3/TRBV12-4	CASRTTRETQYF
TRBJ1-1	TRBD1	-	TRBV30	CASNMTGTGFGNTEAFF
TRBJ1-5	TRBD1	-	TRBV12-3/TRBV12-4	CASSGTGAQPQHF
TRBJ2-3	TRBD2	-	TRBV30	CAWETSGRVETDTQYF
TRBJ1-5	-	few	TRBV7-9	CASSLAPPGKGTGQPQHF
TRBJ2-7	TRBD1	-	TRBV11-3	CASSFSGQGAYEQYF
TRBJ2-3	TRBD1	-	TRBV28	CASSLGTGVRTDTQYF
TRBJ2-3	TRBD2	-	TRBV7-2	CASSLLKLAGGPDTQYF
TRBJ1-6	-	-	TRBV6-6	CASSYQVNSPLHF
TRBJ1-1	TRBD1	-	TRBV19	CASSMGQVYTEAFF
TRBJ2-2	TRBD1	-	TRBV5-1	CASSTGQGESGELFF
TRBJ1-5	-	-	TRBV6-1	CASSEVVDSNQPQHF
TRBJ2-1	TRBD2	-	TRBV27	CASSSRFLAGVGDEQFF
TRBJ2-7	TRBD1	-	TRBV5-1	CASSLEGQGVHEQYF
TRBJ1-1	-	-	TRBV10-3	CAISESRTKNTEAFF
TRBJ2-5	TRBD1	-	TRBV3-1/TRBV3-2	CASSQVVPTGGGETQYF